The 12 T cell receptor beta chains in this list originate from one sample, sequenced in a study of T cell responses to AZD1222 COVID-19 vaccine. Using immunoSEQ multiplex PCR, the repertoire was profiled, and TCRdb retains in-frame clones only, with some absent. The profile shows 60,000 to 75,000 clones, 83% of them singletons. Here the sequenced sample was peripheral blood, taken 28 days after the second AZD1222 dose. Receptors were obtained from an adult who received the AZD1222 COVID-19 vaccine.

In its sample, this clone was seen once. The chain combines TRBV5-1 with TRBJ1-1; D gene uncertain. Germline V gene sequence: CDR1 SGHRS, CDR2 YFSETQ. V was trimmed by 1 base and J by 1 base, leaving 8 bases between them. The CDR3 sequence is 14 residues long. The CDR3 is CASSLYSGNTEAFF. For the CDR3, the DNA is TGCGCCAGCAGCTTGTATTCGGGGAACACTGAAGCTTTCTTT.

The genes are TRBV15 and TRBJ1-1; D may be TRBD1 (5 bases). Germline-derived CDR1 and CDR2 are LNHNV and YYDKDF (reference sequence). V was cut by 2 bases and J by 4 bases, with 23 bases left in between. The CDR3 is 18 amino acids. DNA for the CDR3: TGTGCCACCAGCAGACGTCCCTGGACCACGGGCGGGGGCACTGAAGCTTTCTTT. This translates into CATSRRPWTTGGGTEAFF.

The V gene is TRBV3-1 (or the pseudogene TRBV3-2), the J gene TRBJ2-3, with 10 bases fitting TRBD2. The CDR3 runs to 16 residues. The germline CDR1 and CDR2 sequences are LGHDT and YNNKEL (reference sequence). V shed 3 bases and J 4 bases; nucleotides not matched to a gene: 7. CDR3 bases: TGTGCCAGCAGCCATAGAGCGGGGGGGCCGTCAGATACGCAGTATTTT. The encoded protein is CASSHRAGGPSDTQYF.

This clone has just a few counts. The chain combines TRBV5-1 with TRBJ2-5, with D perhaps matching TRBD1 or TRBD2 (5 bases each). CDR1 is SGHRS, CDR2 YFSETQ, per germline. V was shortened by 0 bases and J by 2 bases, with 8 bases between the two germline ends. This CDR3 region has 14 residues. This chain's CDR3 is CASSLGGDQETQYF. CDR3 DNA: TGCGCCAGCAGCTTGGGAGGGGATCAAGAGACCCAGTACTTC.

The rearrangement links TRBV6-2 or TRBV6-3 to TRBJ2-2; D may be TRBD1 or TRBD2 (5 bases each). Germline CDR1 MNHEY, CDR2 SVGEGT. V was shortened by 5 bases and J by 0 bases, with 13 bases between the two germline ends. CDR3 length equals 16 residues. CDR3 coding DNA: TGTGCCAGCAGTGGTCGTAGGGGAGCGAACACCGGGGAGCTGTTTTTT. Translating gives CASSGRRGANTGELFF.

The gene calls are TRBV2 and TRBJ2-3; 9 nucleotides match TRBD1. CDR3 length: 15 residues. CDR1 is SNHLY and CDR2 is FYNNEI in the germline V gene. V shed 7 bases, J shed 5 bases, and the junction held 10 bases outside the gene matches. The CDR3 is CASTAEGQGVDTQYF. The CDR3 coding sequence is TGTGCCAGCACCGCCGAGGGACAGGGAGTAGATACGCAGTATTTT.

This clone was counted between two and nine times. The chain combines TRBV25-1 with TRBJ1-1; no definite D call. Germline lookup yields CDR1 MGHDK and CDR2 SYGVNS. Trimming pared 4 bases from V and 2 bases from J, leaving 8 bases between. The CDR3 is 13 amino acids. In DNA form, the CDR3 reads TGTGCCAGCAGTGTTGGGCCTAACACTGAAGCTTTCTTT. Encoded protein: CASSVGPNTEAFF.

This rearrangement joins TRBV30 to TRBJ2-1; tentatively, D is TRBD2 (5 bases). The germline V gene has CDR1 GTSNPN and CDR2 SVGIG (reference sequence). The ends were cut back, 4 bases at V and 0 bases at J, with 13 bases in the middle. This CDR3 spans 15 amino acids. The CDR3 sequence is CAWNGEPSSYNEQFF. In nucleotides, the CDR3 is TGTGCCTGGAACGGGGAGCCTAGCTCCTACAATGAGCAGTTCTTC.

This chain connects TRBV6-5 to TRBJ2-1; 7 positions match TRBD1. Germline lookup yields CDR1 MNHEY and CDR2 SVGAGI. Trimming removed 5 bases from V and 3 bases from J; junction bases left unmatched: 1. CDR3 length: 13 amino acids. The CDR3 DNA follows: TGTGCCAGCAGTCGGGACAGCTACAATGAGCAGTTCTTC. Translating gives CASSRDSYNEQFF.

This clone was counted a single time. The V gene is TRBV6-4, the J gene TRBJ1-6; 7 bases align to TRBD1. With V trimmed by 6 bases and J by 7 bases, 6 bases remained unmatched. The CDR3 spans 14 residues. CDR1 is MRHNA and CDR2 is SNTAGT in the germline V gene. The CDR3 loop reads CASRGTARNSPLHF. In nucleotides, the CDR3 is TGTGCCAGCAGAGGGACAGCGAGGAATTCACCCCTCCACTTT.

The CDR3 spells CASSQGGLAGDEQYF. DNA of the CDR3: TGCGCCAGCAGCCAAGGGGGGCTAGCGGGGGACGAGCAGTACTTC. The V call is TRBV4-1, the J call TRBJ2-7, with 10 positions matching TRBD2. The V gene's germline CDR1 is MGHRA and CDR2 YSYEKL. The CDR3 contains 15 residues. Trimming cost V 1 base and J 5 bases; bases outside gene matches: 5.

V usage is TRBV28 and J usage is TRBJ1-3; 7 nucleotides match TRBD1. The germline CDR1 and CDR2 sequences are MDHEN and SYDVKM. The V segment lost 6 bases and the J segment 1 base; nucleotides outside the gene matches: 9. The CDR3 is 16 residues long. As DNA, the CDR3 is TGTGCCAGCAGCCAAGGGACAGCAAAGTCTGGAAACACCATATATTTT. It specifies CASSQGTAKSGNTIYF.